In this sample, the clone carrying this TCR beta chain turned up many times. This sample is drawn from a study of identical twins. Template switching introduced a universal primer site, and the cDNA bore unique molecular identifiers. From the 5' RACE reads, TCRdb called clonotypes with MiXCR, one entry per CDR3 protein. The sample holds some 1,700,000 distinct CDR3 sequences; about 32% are singletons and the top ten take roughly 0.3%. V was clipped by 6 bases and J by 5 bases; unmatched bases: 3. This CDR3 has 13 amino acids. The germline V gene encodes CDR1 ENHRY and CDR2 SYGVKD. This clonotype was sampled from a newborn girl in good health. This chain connects TRBV10-3 to TRBJ2-1; 8 nucleotides align to TRBD2. Sequenced input: cord blood. Here the CDR3 reads CAISLGGDNEQFF. The CDR3 nucleotides read TGTGCCATCAGCCTCGGGGGGGACAATGAGCAGTTCTTC.